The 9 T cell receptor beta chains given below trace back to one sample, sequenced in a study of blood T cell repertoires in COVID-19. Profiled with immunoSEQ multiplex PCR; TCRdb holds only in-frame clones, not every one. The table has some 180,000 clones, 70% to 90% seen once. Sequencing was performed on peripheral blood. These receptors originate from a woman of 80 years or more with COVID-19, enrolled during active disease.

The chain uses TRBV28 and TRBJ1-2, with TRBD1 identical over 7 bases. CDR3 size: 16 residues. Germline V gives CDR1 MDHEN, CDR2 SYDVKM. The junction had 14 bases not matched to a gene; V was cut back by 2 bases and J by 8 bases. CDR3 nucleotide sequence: TGTGCCAGCAGTTTACCCTCGAGGTCACAGGGGATGGGCTACACCTTC. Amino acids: CASSLPSRSQGMGYTF.

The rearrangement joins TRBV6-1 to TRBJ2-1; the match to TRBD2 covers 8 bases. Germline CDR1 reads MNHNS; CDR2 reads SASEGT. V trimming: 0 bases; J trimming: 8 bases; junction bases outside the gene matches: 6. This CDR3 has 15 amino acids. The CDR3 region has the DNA TGTGCCAGCAGTGAAGCAGCGGGAGTGTTCGATGAGCAGTTCTTC. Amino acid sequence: CASSEAAGVFDEQFF.

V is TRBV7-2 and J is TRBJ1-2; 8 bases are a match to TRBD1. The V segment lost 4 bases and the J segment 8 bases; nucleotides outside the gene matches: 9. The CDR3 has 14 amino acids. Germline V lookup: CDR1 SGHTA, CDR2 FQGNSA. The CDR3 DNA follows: TGTGCCAGCAGCTCCCGGCCAGGGGGCGAGGGCTACACCTTC. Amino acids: CASSSRPGGEGYTF.

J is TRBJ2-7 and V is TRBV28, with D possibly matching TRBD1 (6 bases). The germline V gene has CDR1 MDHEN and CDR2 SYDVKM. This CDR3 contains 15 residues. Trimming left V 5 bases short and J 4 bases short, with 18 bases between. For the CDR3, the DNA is TGTGCCAGCAGTCCCCCCGGGACAAAGAATTACGAGCAGTACTTC. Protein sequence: CASSPPGTKNYEQYF.

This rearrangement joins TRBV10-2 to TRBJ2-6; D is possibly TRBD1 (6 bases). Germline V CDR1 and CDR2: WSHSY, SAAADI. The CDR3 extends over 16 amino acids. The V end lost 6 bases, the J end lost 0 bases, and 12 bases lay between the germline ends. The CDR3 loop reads CASRGQHGSGANVLTF. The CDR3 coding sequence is TGCGCCAGCAGGGGACAACACGGCTCTGGGGCCAACGTCCTGACTTTC.

CDR3 bases: TGTGCCAGCAGCTTAGCGGCAGAAAACTATGGCTACACCTTC. Protein sequence: CASSLAAENYGYTF. The V and J genes are TRBV7-2 and TRBJ1-2; D unresolved. Germline values: CDR1 SGHTA, CDR2 FQGNSA. The length of the CDR3 is 14 residues. Trimming cost V 0 bases and J 2 bases, with 7 bases left between them.

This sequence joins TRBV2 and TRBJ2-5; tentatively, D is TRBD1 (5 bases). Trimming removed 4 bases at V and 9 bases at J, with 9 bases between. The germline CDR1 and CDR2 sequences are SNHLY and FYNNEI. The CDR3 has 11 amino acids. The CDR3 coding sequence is TGTGCCAGCAGTGGAACAGGCGCCCAGTACTTC. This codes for CASSGTGAQYF.

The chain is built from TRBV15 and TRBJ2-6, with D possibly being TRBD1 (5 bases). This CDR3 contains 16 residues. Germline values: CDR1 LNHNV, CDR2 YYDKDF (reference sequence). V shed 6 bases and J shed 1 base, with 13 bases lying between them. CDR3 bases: TGTGCCACCAGATCCCCAGGGTTATCTGGGGCCAACGTCCTGACTTTC. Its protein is CATRSPGLSGANVLTF.

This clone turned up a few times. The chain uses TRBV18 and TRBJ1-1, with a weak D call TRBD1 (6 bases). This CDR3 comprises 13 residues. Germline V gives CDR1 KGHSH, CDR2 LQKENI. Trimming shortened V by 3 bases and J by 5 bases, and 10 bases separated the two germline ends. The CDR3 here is CASSPETGTEAFF. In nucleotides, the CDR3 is TGTGCCAGCTCACCGGAAACAGGGACTGAAGCTTTCTTT.